This is a list of T cell receptor beta chains from one sample in a study of radiotherapy plus CTLA-4 blockade in lung cancer. TCRdb keeps only in-frame clones here, not all; method: immunoSEQ multiplex PCR. The sample holds 56,000 or so clones, more than 65% seen once. The material sequenced was peripheral blood, taken from a patient treated with radiotherapy plus ipilimumab. The receptor source for this set is a human donor with non-small cell lung cancer who had a partial response to radiotherapy plus ipilimumab. Each CDR3 is given with its conserved first and last residue. The D gene is left open where the match is weak. Expanded clones get a size class; other rows say once, few or many, or leave the size out.

D	V	size	J	CDR3	DNA
TRBD1	TRBV6-5	once	TRBJ1-6	CASRGQGNNSPLHF	TGTGCCAGCAGGGGACAGGGCAATAATTCACCCCTCCACTTT
.	TRBV7-7	once	TRBJ2-5	CASSLAAGARETQYF	TGTGCCAGCAGCTTAGCCGCGGGGGCGAGAGAGACCCAGTACTTC
.	TRBV9	.	TRBJ1-2	CASSPRTPSADGYTF	TGTGCCAGCAGCCCCCGGACACCCTCGGCGGATGGCTACACCTTC
.	TRBV29-1	.	TRBJ1-1	CSGGGYTEAFF	TGCAGCGGGGGGGGATATACTGAAGCTTTCTTT
TRBD2	TRBV5-6	.	TRBJ2-5	CASSSPGLAETQYF	TGTGCCAGCAGCTCACCGGGACTAGCAGAGACCCAGTACTTC
TRBD2	TRBV7-3	.	TRBJ2-1	CASSLIVAGGNEQFF	TGTGCCAGCAGCTTAATTGTAGCGGGGGGCAATGAGCAGTTCTTC
TRBD2	TRBV5-6	.	TRBJ2-3	CASMPGLVTDTQYF	TGTGCCAGCATGCCGGGACTAGTCACAGATACGCAGTATTTT
.	TRBV6-1	.	TRBJ2-3	CASSEAGFQVAQYF	TGTGCCAGCAGTGAAGCAGGCTTCCAGGTAGCGCAGTATTTT
TRBD1	TRBV11-2	few	TRBJ2-2	CASSLGTVQTNTGELFF	TGTGCCAGCAGCCTCGGGACAGTTCAGACGAACACCGGGGAGCTGTTTTTT
.	TRBV11-3	.	TRBJ2-3	CASSYRGGFTDTQYF	TGTGCCAGCAGCTATAGGGGGGGATTCACAGATACGCAGTATTTT
.	TRBV4-3	.	TRBJ1-1	CASSQKGLGTEAFF	TGCGCCAGCAGCCAAAAGGGGCTGGGGACTGAAGCTTTCTTT
.	TRBV9	.	TRBJ1-2	CASSLAGNLLYGYTF	TGTGCCAGCTCACTCGCAGGGAACCTCCTCTATGGCTACACCTTC
TRBD1	TRBV6-1	.	TRBJ1-2	CASSGQAGTGYTF	TGTGCCAGCAGCGGACAGGCCGGGACGGGCTACACCTTC
.	TRBV7-3	.	TRBJ1-1	CASSSAGYTEAFF	TGTGCCAGCAGCTCAGCAGGGTACACTGAAGCTTTCTTT
TRBD1	TRBV6-1	.	TRBJ2-2	CASSESDRGPSGIGELFF	TGTGCCAGCAGTGAAAGTGACAGGGGGCCTTCGGGGATCGGGGAGCTGTTTTTT
.	TRBV5-1	.	TRBJ1-1	CASSPTASGTEAFF	TGCGCCAGCAGCCCGACAGCTTCCGGCACTGAAGCTTTCTTT
.	TRBV10-3	.	TRBJ2-7	CAIRAGTSEQYF	TGTGCCATCAGAGCCGGGACATCCGAGCAGTACTTC
.	TRBV6-5	once	TRBJ1-2	CASSFLGLSYGYTF	TGTGCCAGCAGTTTCCTGGGACTGTCCTATGGCTACACCTTC
TRBD1	TRBV6-1	once	TRBJ2-7	CASSEAGQVYEQYF	TGTGCCAGCAGTGAGGCGGGACAGGTGTACGAGCAGTACTTC
.	TRBV6-1	once	TRBJ2-7	CASRGEGMDEQYF	TGTGCCAGCAGGGGCGAGGGCATGGACGAGCAGTACTTC
.	TRBV2	.	TRBJ1-1	CASREGRAEAFF	TGTGCCAGCAGGGAGGGACGGGCTGAAGCTTTCTTT
TRBD2	TRBV11-3	.	TRBJ2-1	CASSPLRGGNEQFF	TGTGCCAGCAGCCCCCTGCGGGGGGGCAATGAGCAGTTCTTC
TRBD2	TRBV11-2	.	TRBJ2-5	CASSLAGGRGETQYF	TGTGCCAGCAGCTTAGCGGGTGGGAGGGGAGAGACCCAGTACTTC
.	TRBV5-1	.	TRBJ2-1	CASRLALDRANEQFF	TGCGCCAGCAGGTTGGCACTAGATAGGGCAAATGAGCAGTTCTTC
TRBD1	TRBV2	.	TRBJ2-5	CASKTGVGETQYF	TGTGCCAGCAAGACAGGGGTTGGCGAGACCCAGTACTTC
TRBD1	TRBV28	.	TRBJ2-3	CASKPTGGTDTQYF	TGTGCCAGCAAGCCGACAGGGGGCACAGATACGCAGTATTTT
.	TRBV5-4	.	TRBJ2-1	CASSNGQSTYNEQFF	TGTGCCAGCAGCAACGGACAGTCAACCTACAATGAGCAGTTCTTC
.	TRBV5-1	.	TRBJ1-1	CASSLSTGVNTEAFF	TGCGCCAGCAGCTTGAGTACAGGCGTGAACACTGAAGCTTTCTTT
TRBD1	TRBV5-1	.	TRBJ2-4	CASSSDRGYIQYF	TGCGCCAGCAGCTCAGACAGGGGGTACATTCAGTACTTC
.	TRBV2	.	TRBJ1-3	CASRDSPKGNTIYF	TGTGCCAGCAGGGACAGCCCCAAAGGAAACACCATATATTTT
TRBD2	TRBV19	.	TRBJ2-1	CASSIIAGGSNEQFF	TGTGCCAGTAGTATTATAGCGGGGGGATCAAATGAGCAGTTCTTC
TRBD2	TRBV11-2	few	TRBJ2-3	CASSLAGGATDTQYF	TGTGCCAGCAGCTTAGCCGGGGGGGCCACAGATACGCAGTATTTT
.	TRBV5-4	.	TRBJ1-1	CASSLLLGFQGNTEAFF	TGTGCCAGCAGCTTGCTTTTGGGATTTCAGGGGAACACTGAAGCTTTCTTT